The next 18 T cell receptor beta chains were all read from a single sample in a study of Graves' ophthalmopathy and Graves' hyperthyroidism. Beta-chain TCR CDR3 regions were amplified from RNA transcripts. HTBI-primed RT-PCR formed the first round, and a multiplex PCR formed the second. MiXCR, applied by TCRdb to the multiplex PCR reads, yields one record per CDR3 protein. The table records over a million distinct CDR3 sequences, around a third of them present only once. Sequences were obtained from peripheral blood or thyroid tissue (not recorded which). These receptor sequences come from an adult man with Graves' hyperthyroidism.

This clonotype has a count of ten or more. This chain connects TRBV2 to TRBJ1-1, with D maybe TRBD1 (5 bases). The V gene lost 2 bases and the J gene lost 1 base, with 8 bases spanning the gap. Germline values: CDR1 SNHLY, CDR2 FYNNEI. This CDR3 comprises 14 residues. Written as DNA, the CDR3 is TGTGCCAGCAGTGAAAACAGGAGGAACACTGAAGCTTTCTTT. It codes for CASSENRRNTEAFF. Full variable domain (remainder filled in from reference TRBV2 and TRBJ1-1): EPEVTQTPSHQVTQMGQEVILRCVPISNHLYFYWYRQILGQKVEFLVSFYNNEISEKSEIFDDQFSVERPDGSNFTLKIRSTKLEDSAMYFCASSENRRNTEAFFGQGTRLTVV.

This clonotype was recorded a few times. The gene calls are TRBV5-1 and TRBJ2-5, with 8 bases that match TRBD2. Unmatched junction bases numbered 6, after V lost 4 bases and J lost 1 base. This CDR3 has 15 residues. CDR1 and CDR2 from the germline V gene are SGHRS and YFSETQ. The CDR3 region is CASSPRGGIQETQYF. The CDR3, as DNA: TGCGCCAGCAGCCCACGGGGGGGCATCCAAGAGACCCAGTACTTC.

This clonotype was detected only a few times. V and J are TRBV27 and TRBJ1-6; TRBD1 is a possible D gene (6 bases). The CDR3 runs to 12 residues. Germline V CDR1 and CDR2: MNHEY, SMNVEV (reference sequence). Trimming shortened V by 6 bases and J by 7 bases, and 7 bases separated the two germline ends. As DNA, the CDR3 is TGTGCCAGCAGGGGGGGCAATTCACCCCTCCACTTT. Amino acid sequence: CASRGGNSPLHF.

This clonotype came up many times. The rearrangement uses TRBV7-9 and TRBJ1-1; perhaps TRBD1 as D (5 bases). The V and J ends lost 5 bases and 6 bases respectively, with 10 bases between them. Germline values: CDR1 SEHNR, CDR2 FQNEAQ (reference sequence). The CDR3 consists of 12 residues. CDR3 DNA: TGTGCCAGCAGCCGACAGAGCTCTGAAGCTTTCTTT. It encodes CASSRQSSEAFF.

The J gene is TRBJ1-1, the V gene TRBV7-8; D might be TRBD1 (6 bases). Germline V gene sequence: CDR1 SGHVS, CDR2 FQNEAQ. Trimming pared 5 bases from V and 4 bases from J, leaving 20 bases between. This CDR3 is 16 amino acids long. CDR3 nucleotides: TGTGCCAGCAGCCCCCCCCGGGGGGGGGCGCTCACTGAAGCTTTCTTT. Residues: CASSPPRGGALTEAFF.

About this clonotype itself: One junction end disagrees with the germline gene, perhaps due to a read error. The J gene is TRBJ2-5, the V gene TRBV28; 14 nucleotides align to TRBD2. Germline assignment: CDR1 MDHEN and CDR2 SYDVKM. The CDR3 is 14 residues long. CDR3 DNA sequence: TGTGCCAGCAGTTCGGGACTAGCGGGAGAGGCCCAGTACTTC. As protein: CASSSGLAGEAQYF.

V usage is TRBV6-5 and J usage is TRBJ1-5; the D gene is possibly TRBD1 (5 bases). There are 15 residues in the CDR3. V was clipped by 5 bases and J by 6 bases, with 17 bases between them. Germline V CDR1 and CDR2: MNHEY, SVGAGI. The CDR3 region is CASSRGVGVGQPQHF. The CDR3 bases are TGTGCCAGCAGTCGGGGCGTGGGGGTCGGTCAGCCCCAGCATTTT.

To note about this clonotype: The junction does not match germline at one end; this may be a read error. This chain connects TRBV10-3 to TRBJ1-2; the D is unclear. Germline V gives CDR1 ENHRY, CDR2 SYGVKD. The CDR3 spans 15 residues. CDR3: CASSEVVWSTYGYTF. CDR3 nucleotides: TGTGCCAGCAGTGAAGTAGTTTGGTCTACCTATGGCTACACCTTC.

As to this clonotype: A much larger clonotype is one base distant, so this may be a read error. V is TRBV9 and J is TRBJ2-2; D perhaps matches TRBD2 (5 bases). Germline assignment: CDR1 SGDLS and CDR2 YYNGEE. This CDR3 is 15 amino acids long. Deletions cut 4 bases from V and 4 bases from J, with 14 bases between. The CDR3 here is CASSLTSFGTGELFF. In nucleotides, the CDR3 is TGTGCCAGCAGCCTAACTAGTTTTGGCACCGGGGAGCTGTTTTTT.

This chain connects TRBV7-2 to TRBJ1-6, with D perhaps matching TRBD1 (6 bases). The CDR3 is 15 amino acids. Germline CDR1 is SGHTA and CDR2 is FQGNSA. V lost 2 bases and J 16 bases, leaving 21 bases between the germline ends. CDR3 in DNA: TGTGCCAGCAGCTTATCGATCCCTACAGGGCAGTTTCTCCACTTT. Its translation: CASSLSIPTGQFLHF.

This clonotype showed up many times. The rearrangement uses TRBV10-3 and TRBJ1-1, with 7 bases identical to TRBD1. Germline V gene lookup returns CDR1 ENHRY and CDR2 SYGVKD. The CDR3 is 13 residues long. J lost 2 bases, V lost 9 bases, and 6 bases had no gene match. DNA of the CDR3: TGTGCCATTCAACAGGGGATTAACACTGAAGCTTTCTTT. This gives the protein CAIQQGINTEAFF.

The rearrangement links TRBV14 to TRBJ2-7; D is undetermined. The CDR3 is made up of 16 amino acids. V dropped 0 bases and J dropped 6 bases, with 18 bases sitting between them. From germline, CDR1 is SGHDN and CDR2 FVKESK. The CDR3 sequence: CASSQELHFLGSEQYF. CDR3 sequence (DNA): TGTGCCAGCAGCCAAGAATTACATTTTTTGGGTTCCGAGCAGTACTTC.

This chain uses TRBV9 with TRBJ1-2; perhaps TRBD1 as D (6 bases). V was trimmed by 4 bases and J by 1 base, leaving 14 bases between them. The CDR3 runs 15 residues. CDR1 and CDR2 (germline): SGDLS, YYNGEE. CDR3 sequence reads: CASSQDSQGNYGYTF. The CDR3 region has the DNA TGTGCCAGCAGCCAAGATTCACAGGGTAACTATGGCTACACCTTC.

This clonotype was counted at least ten times. The chain uses TRBV7-9 and TRBJ2-7; TRBD2 might be the D (5 bases). The length of the CDR3 is 15 residues. Germline CDR1 and CDR2: SEHNR and FQNEAQ (reference sequence). V was cut by 2 bases and J by 5 bases, with 16 bases left in between. CDR3 nucleotide sequence: TGTGCCAGCAGCTTAATTGGTGGGAGCAGTGACGAGCAGTACTTC. It specifies CASSLIGGSSDEQYF. The whole variable domain, filled in from reference TRBV7-9 and TRBJ2-7, reads DTGVSQNPRHKITKRGQNVTFRCDPISEHNRLYWYRQTLGQGPEFLTYFQNEAQLEKSRLLSDRFSAERPKGSFSTLEIQRTEQGDSAMYLCASSLIGGSSDEQYFGPGTRLTVT.

This clonotype occurred a few times. Sequence at one end of the junction differs from germline and may be a read error. This chain links TRBV20-1 with TRBJ2-2, with 8 bases that match TRBD1. Germline loops: CDR1 DFQATT, CDR2 SNEGSKA (reference sequence). This CDR3 is 15 amino acids long. CDR3 nucleotide sequence: TGCAGTGCTACCCACGACAGGGGTGACACTGGGGAGCTGTTTTTT. Its protein product is CSATHDRGDTGELFF.

Worth noting for this clonotype: A junction end diverges from the germline sequence, so it may reflect a read error. This chain connects TRBV5-1 to TRBJ2-5; D is ambiguous. Germline V CDR1 and CDR2: SGHRS, YFSETQ. This CDR3 is 13 amino acids long. The DNA for the CDR3 is TGCACCAGCAGCTGGACGGTCCAAGAGACCCAGTACTTC. It yields the protein CTSSWTVQETQYF.

This clonotype was seen repeatedly, ten times or more. The chain combines TRBV12-3 or TRBV12-4 with TRBJ2-5; D unclear. V was shortened by 6 bases and J by 2 bases, with 13 bases between the two germline ends. This CDR3 region has 14 residues. In DNA, the CDR3 is TGTGCCAGCAGCAAAGGGCCGGATCAAGAGACCCAGTACTTC. This codes for CASSKGPDQETQYF.

This rearrangement joins TRBV19 to TRBJ1-1, with 7 bases identical to TRBD1. The CDR3 runs 15 residues. The junction had 12 bases not matched to a gene; V was cut back by 3 bases and J by 8 bases. Germline loops: CDR1 LNHDA, CDR2 SQIVND (reference sequence). CDR3 protein: CASSIEGAPAQEAFF. DNA of the CDR3: TGTGCCAGTAGTATCGAGGGGGCTCCCGCACAGGAAGCTTTCTTT.